One sample yielded the 26 T cell receptor beta chains listed below, sequenced in a study of blood T cell repertoires in COVID-19. The data were produced by immunoSEQ multiplex PCR, yet TCRdb's version contains in-frame clones alone and is incomplete. This table has 150,000 to 200,000 clones, 85% to 90% appearing once. The sequenced material came from peripheral blood. These receptors were taken from a woman aged 70-85 years with COVID-19, enrolled during active disease.

The genes are TRBV27 and TRBJ2-7; 7 positions match TRBD1. Germline CDR1 is MNHEY and CDR2 is SMNVEV (reference sequence). Unmatched junction bases numbered 10, after V lost 5 bases and J lost 3 bases. The CDR3 is 15 amino acids. CDR3 loop: CASSRTWDRRYEQYF. The CDR3 DNA is TGTGCCAGCAGTAGAACCTGGGACAGACGCTACGAGCAGTACTTC.

The genes are TRBV6-5 and TRBJ1-2, with 7 bases fitting TRBD1. Germline V gene data show CDR1 as MNHEY and CDR2 as SVGAGI. The J segment lost 5 bases and the V segment lost 8 bases, leaving 8 bases of the junction unmatched. The CDR3 length is 13 residues. CDR3 amino acids: CASLGTAWYGYTF. For the CDR3, the DNA is TGTGCCAGCCTCGGGACAGCGTGGTATGGCTACACCTTC.

V is TRBV5-1 and J is TRBJ2-7; 15 bases are shared with TRBD2. With 5 bases clipped from V and 0 bases from J, the junction kept 15 bases outside the gene matches. CDR3 length: 20 amino acids. Germline V gene data show CDR1 as SGHRS and CDR2 as YFSETQ. In DNA form, the CDR3 reads TGCGCCAGCAGTCACGGGGACGGACTAGCGGGGGGGCGGATCTCCTACGAGCAGTACTTC. Translating gives CASSHGDGLAGGRISYEQYF.

Only one count was recorded for this clone. The chain links TRBV29-1 to TRBJ1-2; 8 bases match TRBD1. This CDR3 contains 13 residues. J was trimmed by 5 bases and V by 6 bases; bases with no gene match: 8. The germline V gene has CDR1 SQVTM and CDR2 ANQGSEA. The CDR3 sequence: CSVWTGKRYGYTF. In DNA, the CDR3 is TGCAGCGTCTGGACAGGGAAGAGATATGGCTACACCTTC.

The V and J genes are TRBV27 and TRBJ1-1; tentative D call: TRBD1 (6 bases). Trimming removed 5 bases at V and 3 bases at J, with 13 bases between. Germline V gives CDR1 MNHEY, CDR2 SMNVEV (reference sequence). The CDR3 contains 14 residues. The CDR3 loop is CASSDRLTYTEAFF. The CDR3, as DNA: TGTGCCAGCAGTGACAGGCTGACCTACACTGAAGCTTTCTTT.

The V and J genes are TRBV12-5 and TRBJ2-5; D is perhaps TRBD2 (5 bases). Between the trimmed V and J ends, which lost 2 bases and 4 bases, there was a span of 11 bases. Germline values: CDR1 LGHNT, CDR2 FRNRAP. The CDR3 has 14 residues. CDR3 in amino acids: CASGLPSRGETQYF. CDR3 bases: TGTGCTAGTGGTTTGCCTAGCCGGGGAGAGACCCAGTACTTC.

The rearrangement uses TRBV6-5 and TRBJ1-6; D remains ambiguous. The CDR3 length is 14 residues. CDR1 is MNHEY, CDR2 SVGAGI, per germline. V lost 2 bases and J 14 bases, leaving 16 bases between the germline ends. CDR3 nucleotides: TGTGCCAGCAGTTACACCCCTAACCCGAGGGCCCTCCACTTT. It specifies CASSYTPNPRALHF.

The rearrangement uses TRBV28 and TRBJ1-1; TRBD1 aligns across 11 bases. The CDR3 sequence is 15 residues long. With V trimmed by 6 bases and J by 4 bases, 7 bases remained unmatched. CDR1 is MDHEN, CDR2 SYDVKM, per germline. CDR3 loop: CASSRRTGGVTEAFF. The CDR3 nucleotides are TGTGCCAGCAGCAGGAGGACAGGGGGCGTCACTGAAGCTTTCTTT.

V usage is TRBV5-4 and J usage is TRBJ1-2; D uncertain. Germline CDR1 and CDR2: SGHNT and YYREEE (reference sequence). Trimming took off 0 bases at V and 4 bases at J, with 13 bases between the two ends. The CDR3 extends over 15 amino acids. DNA for the CDR3: TGTGCCAGCAGCTTGGAGCTGCCTGGTCTCTATGGCTACACCTTC. This sequence encodes CASSLELPGLYGYTF.

V usage is TRBV6-5 and J usage is TRBJ2-2; 7 nucleotides match TRBD1. V gave up 6 bases and J gave up 4 bases; unmatched junction bases: 5. Per germline, CDR1 MNHEY and CDR2 SVGAGI. The CDR3 consists of 14 residues. CDR3 nucleotides: TGTGCCAGCAGCGGACAGGTGGGCACCGGGGAGCTGTTTTTT. It codes for CASSGQVGTGELFF.

V and J are TRBV20-1 and TRBJ1-2, with D maybe TRBD1 (6 bases). Trimming left V 7 bases short and J 11 bases short, with 17 bases between. The CDR3 runs 11 residues. Germline CDR1 DFQATT, CDR2 SNEGSKA (reference sequence). CDR3 sequence (DNA): TGCAGTGGTAAGGGGGTGGCGGTTTACACCTTC. Translated, it gives CSGKGVAVYTF.

The sample holds a few counts of this clone. The J gene is TRBJ1-4, the V gene TRBV5-8; TRBD1 matches 11 bases. From germline, CDR1 is SGHTS and CDR2 YDEGEE. The CDR3 is 17 amino acids. With V trimmed by 5 bases and J by 3 bases, 9 bases remained unmatched. The CDR3 DNA reads as TGTGCCAGCAGTTCTTGGACAGGGGGCGTCTCTAATGAAAAACTGTTTTTT. It codes for CASSSWTGGVSNEKLFF.

This sequence joins TRBV6-6 and TRBJ2-3; TRBD2 aligns across 14 bases. Trimming cost V 6 bases and J 1 base; bases outside gene matches: 9. CDR1 and CDR2 from the germline V gene are MNHNY and SVGAGI (reference sequence). The CDR3 covers 18 residues. The CDR3 coding sequence is TGTGCCAGCAGACGACTAGCGGGGGGGCGGACGCGCACAGATACGCAGTATTTT. Translation gives CASRRLAGGRTRTDTQYF.

J is TRBJ1-3 and V is TRBV10-1; the match to TRBD1 covers 7 bases. The V and J ends lost 2 bases and 2 bases, in that order; junction bases with no gene match: 3. Germline V gives CDR1 WNHNN, CDR2 SYGVQD (reference sequence). The CDR3 length is 15 residues. The CDR3 loop is CASSEDRVAGNTIYF. CDR3 DNA: TGCGCCAGCAGTGAGGACAGGGTAGCTGGAAACACCATATATTTT.

The chain links TRBV20-1 to TRBJ1-4, with TRBD1 matching 7 bases. The CDR3 totals 17 residues. Losses at the gene ends were 3 bases for V and 0 bases for J; bases not matched to a gene: 10. Germline assignment: CDR1 DFQATT and CDR2 SNEGSKA (reference sequence). CDR3 sequence reads: CSASDYRGIATNEKLFF. The CDR3 DNA reads TGCAGTGCTAGTGATTACAGGGGCATTGCAACTAATGAAAAACTGTTTTTT.

This clone was seen a few times. The chain combines TRBV2 with TRBJ1-2; weak D call: TRBD1 (6 bases). This CDR3 region has 17 residues. V dropped 7 bases and J dropped 0 bases, with 21 bases sitting between them. CDR1 is SNHLY and CDR2 is FYNNEI in the germline V gene. CDR3 sequence reads: CASTKGVTLSSNYGYTF. Here the CDR3 DNA reads TGTGCCAGCACCAAGGGGGTCACTCTATCTTCTAACTATGGCTACACCTTC.

This chain connects TRBV7-8 to TRBJ1-6; D is possibly TRBD1 (6 bases). Germline lookup yields CDR1 SGHVS and CDR2 FQNEAQ. The CDR3 contains 16 residues. Trimming cost V 3 bases and J 3 bases, with 12 bases left between them. CDR3 nucleotide sequence: TGTGCCAGCAGCTTTGAACAGGGTCTCTATAATTCACCCCTCCACTTT. The encoded protein is CASSFEQGLYNSPLHF. The full variable domain, rest sourced from reference TRBV7-8 and TRBJ1-6, is GAGVSQSPRYKVAKRGQDVALRCDPISGHVSLFWYQQALGQGPEFLTYFQNEAQLDKSGLPSDRFFAERPEGSVSTLKIQRTQQEDSAVYLCASSFEQGLYNSPLHFGNGTRLTVT.

The chain has TRBV3-1 (or the pseudogene TRBV3-2) and TRBJ2-3; TRBD2 aligns across 9 bases. From germline, CDR1 is LGHDT and CDR2 YNNKEL (reference sequence). The CDR3 has 16 amino acids. Losses at the gene ends were 3 bases for V and 3 bases for J; bases not matched to a gene: 7. The CDR3 DNA reads as TGTGCCAGCAGCCAGAATAGCGGGGGAAGAACAGATACGCAGTATTTT. As protein: CASSQNSGGRTDTQYF.

This chain connects TRBV15 to TRBJ1-2; TRBD1 is a possible D gene (5 bases). The length of the CDR3 is 16 residues. Germline CDR1 LNHNV, CDR2 YYDKDF (reference sequence). The V gene lost 1 base and the J gene lost 0 bases, with 12 bases spanning the gap. The CDR3, as DNA: TGTGCCACCAGCAGAGGTGGGGCAGCAGCTAACTATGGCTACACCTTC. The encoded protein is CATSRGGAAANYGYTF.

The chain joins TRBV28 to TRBJ1-4, with D uncertain. The CDR3 totals 14 residues. Deletions cut 5 bases from V and 0 bases from J, with 7 bases between. Germline CDR1 is MDHEN and CDR2 is SYDVKM. CDR3: CASSPQSTNEKLFF. CDR3 bases: TGTGCCAGCAGTCCGCAGTCAACTAATGAAAAACTGTTTTTT.

This sequence joins TRBV19 and TRBJ2-7; 10 nucleotides line up with TRBD2. J lost 3 bases, V lost 2 bases, and 4 bases had no gene match. Germline lookup yields CDR1 LNHDA and CDR2 SQIVND (reference sequence). CDR3 length: 15 residues. CDR3 residues: CASSILAGANYEQYF. The CDR3 nucleotides are TGTGCCAGTAGTATACTAGCGGGGGCCAACTACGAGCAGTACTTC.

The count of this clone is one. The V gene is TRBV2, the J gene TRBJ1-5; 7 bases agree with TRBD1. Trimming removed 7 bases from V and 0 bases from J; junction bases left unmatched: 6. The germline CDR1 and CDR2 sequences are SNHLY and FYNNEI. This CDR3 has 15 amino acids. CDR3 residues: CASKPDRNSNQPQHF. CDR3 bases: TGTGCCAGCAAACCGGACAGGAATAGCAATCAGCCCCAGCATTTT.

The J gene is TRBJ1-1, the V gene TRBV30; D call uncertain. The CDR3 extends over 13 amino acids. CDR1 and CDR2 (germline): GTSNPN, SVGIG (reference sequence). With 5 bases removed from V and 3 bases from J, the gap between germline ends came to 13 bases. Here the CDR3 reads CAWDEARDTEAFF. The CDR3 DNA reads TGTGCCTGGGACGAGGCTCGGGACACTGAAGCTTTCTTT.

The V gene is TRBV5-6, the J gene TRBJ2-5, with D maybe TRBD1 (6 bases). Between the trimmed V and J ends, which lost 4 bases and 2 bases, there was a span of 12 bases. The length of the CDR3 is 14 residues. Germline V gene sequence: CDR1 SGHDT, CDR2 YYEEEE. The CDR3 sequence: CASSDRTVQETQYF. In DNA, the CDR3 is TGTGCCAGCAGCGACAGGACAGTTCAAGAGACCCAGTACTTC.

CDR3 amino acids: CASSEAFGRVGGEQYF. The CDR3 nucleotides are TGTGCCAGCAGTGAAGCGTTCGGCAGGGTGGGGGGCGAGCAGTACTTC. The chain recombines TRBV6-1 with TRBJ2-7; TRBD2 might be the D (6 bases). The CDR3 spans 16 residues. The germline gives CDR1 MNHNS, CDR2 SASEGT. V shed 0 bases and J shed 6 bases, with 18 bases lying between them.

This chain connects TRBV29-1 to TRBJ2-1; 10 positions agree with TRBD2. The CDR3 has 12 amino acids. The V and J ends lost 4 bases and 8 bases, in that order; junction bases with no gene match: 2. Germline CDR1 and CDR2: SQVTM and ANQGSEA. CDR3 nucleotides: TGCAGCGTTGGCACTAGCGGGGATGAGCAGTTCTTC. Protein sequence: CSVGTSGDEQFF.